Each of the 23 T cell receptor beta chains below was sequenced from the same sample in a study of blood T cells in healthy people across ages. The authors ran a second PCR of 7 to 11 cycles using a sample-barcoded 5' primer and a J-beta primer mix. TCRdb reanalysed the 5' RACE reads using MiXCR and keeps one entry per CDR3 protein. Among 1,100,000 or so distinct CDR3 sequences listed, 45% were seen once. Sequencing input: blood. These receptors all stem from a woman aged 60-70 years in good health.

The chain employs TRBV3-1 and TRBJ1-6; TRBD1 matches at 8 bases. The trim removed 4 bases at V and 8 bases at J, leaving 4 bases unmatched. From germline, CDR1 is LGHDT and CDR2 YNNKEL (reference sequence). The CDR3 consists of 14 residues. CDR3 DNA: TGTGCCAGCAGCCTGACAGGGGAGTATTCACCCCTCCACTTT. The encoded protein is CASSLTGEYSPLHF.

The chain uses TRBV5-6 and TRBJ2-7; TRBD1 matches 12 bases. Germline CDR1 reads SGHDT; CDR2 reads YYEEEE. The CDR3 length is 15 residues. V shed 2 bases and J 6 bases; nucleotides not matched to a gene: 6. Written as DNA, the CDR3 is TGTGCCAGCAGCTTCCGGGACAGGGGGCTCTCCGAGCAGTACTTC. Protein sequence: CASSFRDRGLSEQYF.

This sequence joins TRBV3-1 and TRBJ2-1; TRBD1 might be the D (6 bases). Germline loops: CDR1 LGHDT, CDR2 YNNKEL (reference sequence). Trimming shortened V by 2 bases and J by 8 bases, and 10 bases separated the two germline ends. The CDR3 is made up of 13 amino acids. This chain's CDR3 is CASSQHRDDEQFF. In nucleotides, the CDR3 is TGTGCCAGCAGCCAACACAGGGACGATGAGCAGTTCTTC.

V usage is TRBV27 and J usage is TRBJ1-4; D not resolved. This CDR3 contains 15 residues. Germline V lookup: CDR1 MNHEY, CDR2 SMNVEV (reference sequence). The germline V and J ends were trimmed by 0 bases and 8 bases, with 13 bases remaining between them. The CDR3 sequence: CASSLSKGSFEKLFF. The CDR3, as DNA: TGTGCCAGCAGTTTATCGAAAGGGTCGTTCGAAAAACTGTTTTTT.

This clonotype was seen a few times. The chain is built from TRBV9 and TRBJ2-7; D is unclear. The germline V gene encodes CDR1 SGDLS and CDR2 YYNGEE. The CDR3 runs to 14 residues. The ends were cut back, 4 bases at V and 3 bases at J, with 14 bases in the middle. The DNA of the CDR3 is TGTGCCAGCAGCCTTTACGGGTGGAACTACGAGCAGTACTTC. Translation gives CASSLYGWNYEQYF. The full variable domain, rest sourced from reference TRBV9 and TRBJ2-7, is DSGVTQTPKHLITATGQRVTLRCSPRSGDLSVYWYQQSLDQGLQFLIQYYNGEERAKGNILERFSAQQFPDLHSELNLSSLELGDSALYFCASSLYGWNYEQYFGPGTRLTVT.

The chain uses TRBV28 and TRBJ2-1, with D perhaps matching TRBD2 (5 bases). V lost 1 base and J 5 bases, leaving 12 bases between the germline ends. The CDR3 has 15 amino acids. Germline V CDR1 and CDR2: MDHEN, SYDVKM. The CDR3 reads CASSLSLGGNNEQFF. The DNA of the CDR3 is TGTGCCAGCAGTTTATCCCTAGGAGGTAACAATGAGCAGTTCTTC.

This clonotype came up a few times. V gene TRBV5-1 combines with J gene TRBJ2-1; D gene uncertain. The CDR3 length is 13 residues. Germline CDR1 reads SGHRS; CDR2 reads YFSETQ. V lost 4 bases and J lost 7, with 12 bases in between. Here the CDR3 DNA reads TGCGCCAGCAGCGTGGACGGAGCAAATGAGCAGTTCTTC. Protein sequence: CASSVDGANEQFF.

The table lists this clonotype with a few counts. The genes are TRBV6-1 and TRBJ1-1; 8 bases are a match to TRBD1. Germline values: CDR1 MNHNS, CDR2 SASEGT. The CDR3 length is 14 residues. With 6 bases clipped from V and 4 bases from J, the junction kept 7 bases outside the gene matches. CDR3 DNA sequence: TGTGCCAGCAGAGCACAGGGGGGTGGCACTGAAGCTTTCTTT. Protein product: CASRAQGGGTEAFF.

About this clonotype: One junction end does not reproduce the germline sequence, and a read error may be involved. J is TRBJ2-7 and V is TRBV29-1, with 9 bases that match TRBD1. There are 12 residues in the CDR3. CDR1 is SQVTM and CDR2 is ANQGSEA in the germline V gene. The CDR3 DNA reads as TGCAGCGTCCGACAGGGGGGTTACGAGCATTACTTC. This encodes CSVRQGGYEHYF.

As to this clonotype: A much larger clone lies a single base off, so this may be a read error. The chain links TRBV12-5 to TRBJ2-5; TRBD1 aligns across 7 bases. CDR3 size: 13 residues. After removal of 5 bases from V and 4 bases from J, the junction contained 4 bases not matched to a gene. CDR1 is LGHNT and CDR2 is FRNRAP in the germline V gene. CDR3 sequence (DNA): TGTGCTAGTGGTAGGGGACAGACAGAGACCCAGTACTTC. Translated: CASGRGQTETQYF.

At least ten counts were recorded for this clonotype. V usage is TRBV14 and J usage is TRBJ1-2; D is unclear. Germline V gene lookup returns CDR1 SGHDN and CDR2 FVKESK. The CDR3 has 14 amino acids. Trimming left V 1 base short and J 7 bases short, with 13 bases between. In nucleotides, the CDR3 is TGTGCCAGCAGCCAAGTGGACTCTGAGGGTGGCTACACCTTC. Its translation: CASSQVDSEGGYTF. The full variable domain, with the rest looked up from reference TRBV14 and TRBJ1-2, is EAGVTQFPSHSVIEKGQTVTLRCDPISGHDNLYWYRRVMGKEIKFLLHFVKESKQDESGMPNNRFLAERTGGTYSTLKVQPAELEDSGVYFCASSQVDSEGGYTFGSGTRLTVV.

This clonotype was counted only a few times. The chain carries TRBV7-9 and TRBJ1-1; D unclear. CDR3 length equals 14 residues. The germline gives CDR1 SEHNR, CDR2 FQNEAQ (reference sequence). Trimming removed 5 bases from V and 0 bases from J, with 10 bases in between. This chain's CDR3 is CASSDSPMNTEAFF. The CDR3 region has the DNA TGTGCCAGCAGCGACTCACCCATGAACACTGAAGCTTTCTTT. The complete variable domain, with remaining parts taken from reference TRBV7-9 and TRBJ1-1, reads DTGVSQNPRHKITKRGQNVTFRCDPISEHNRLYWYRQTLGQGPEFLTYFQNEAQLEKSRLLSDRFSAERPKGSFSTLEIQRTEQGDSAMYLCASSDSPMNTEAFFGQGTRLTVV.

The rearrangement links TRBV11-2 to TRBJ2-3; D remains unclear. Trimming took off 0 bases at V and 0 bases at J, with 10 bases between the two ends. Germline V gene lookup returns CDR1 SGHAT and CDR2 FQNNGV. The CDR3 length is 16 residues. The CDR3 is CASSLDFGSSTDTQYF. The CDR3 DNA sequence: TGTGCCAGCAGCTTAGATTTCGGGTCCAGCACAGATACGCAGTATTTT.

A few counts support this clonotype. The CDR3 DNA is TGCGCCAGCAGCTTCTCTTCCCGTGAGCAGTTCTTC. It encodes CASSFSSREQFF. The chain employs TRBV5-1 and TRBJ2-1; D unclear. CDR1 and CDR2 (germline): SGHRS, YFSETQ. The CDR3 consists of 12 residues. V lost 2 bases and J 9 bases, leaving 9 bases between the germline ends.

Note on this clonotype: Compared with germline, one end of the junction differs, possibly owing to a read error. This chain links TRBV7-3 with TRBJ2-3; 8 bases align to TRBD2. Germline CDR1 is SGHTA and CDR2 is FQGTGA. The CDR3 is made up of 16 amino acids. CDR3 protein: CASSFMVAGPTTTRYF. The CDR3 DNA sequence: TGTGCCAGCAGCTTTATGGTAGCGGGACCTACGACTACGCGGTATTTT.

The chain recombines TRBV7-9 with TRBJ1-6, with D tentatively TRBD1 (5 bases). V was trimmed by 5 bases and J by 0 bases, leaving 11 bases between them. Germline V gene sequence: CDR1 SEHNR, CDR2 FQNEAQ (reference sequence). CDR3 length: 16 amino acids. This CDR3 is CASSPIGGSYNSPLHF. The CDR3 DNA reads TGTGCCAGCAGCCCAATCGGGGGCTCCTATAATTCACCCCTCCACTTT.

This chain links TRBV6-1 with TRBJ2-1; either TRBD1 or TRBD2 may fit D (5 bases each). The CDR3 runs to 11 residues. The V gene's germline CDR1 is MNHNS and CDR2 SASEGT. V lost 2 bases to trimming and J lost 10 bases, with 6 bases between them. Written as DNA, the CDR3 is TGTGCCAGCAGTGAATGGGGGGAGCAGTTCTTC. This sequence encodes CASSEWGEQFF.

The rearrangement links TRBV6-6 to TRBJ2-4, with a weak D call TRBD2 (6 bases). Matching the DNA end better, TRBJ2-7 makes the J call doubtful. Germline assignment: CDR1 MNHNY and CDR2 SVGAGI (reference sequence). There are 14 residues in the CDR3. The CDR3 here is CASSGSSGAYEQYF. The CDR3 nucleotides are TGTGCCAGCAGTGGCTCGTCGGGAGCCTACGAGCAGTACTTC.

This chain uses TRBV24-1 with TRBJ2-3; TRBD1 might be the D (6 bases). Germline loops: CDR1 KGHDR, CDR2 SFDVKD. The CDR3 extends over 13 amino acids. The ends were cut back, 4 bases at V and 9 bases at J, with 13 bases in the middle. The CDR3 loop reads CATSEAGAGTQYF. Here the CDR3 DNA reads TGTGCCACCAGTGAGGCAGGGGCCGGGACGCAGTATTTT.

The V call is TRBV20-1, the J call TRBJ2-1, with D unresolved. Looked up from germline, CDR1 is DFQATT and CDR2 is SNEGSKA (reference sequence). With 2 bases removed from V and 0 bases from J, the gap between germline ends came to 8 bases. This CDR3 has 14 residues. The CDR3 loop reads CSARPRTSYNEQFF. Written as DNA, the CDR3 is TGCAGTGCTAGACCCCGGACCTCCTACAATGAGCAGTTCTTC.

V and J are TRBV20-1 and TRBJ2-5; maybe TRBD2 (6 bases). V was trimmed by 1 base and J by 11 bases, leaving 17 bases between them. CDR3 length equals 13 residues. Germline V CDR1 and CDR2: DFQATT, SNEGSKA (reference sequence). In DNA form, the CDR3 reads TGCAGTGCTAGAGTCGCGGGATGGAATGAGCAGTACTTC. As protein: CSARVAGWNEQYF.

This clonotype was detected a few times. The rearrangement links TRBV5-1 to TRBJ2-7; D might be TRBD2 (6 bases). Germline V lookup: CDR1 SGHRS, CDR2 YFSETQ. With 4 bases removed from V and 1 base from J, the gap between germline ends came to 18 bases. The CDR3 contains 16 residues. Written as DNA, the CDR3 is TGCGCCAGCAGCCTTGGCCCCATGGGGGGTTCCTACGAGCAGTACTTC. As protein: CASSLGPMGGSYEQYF.

This chain joins TRBV30 and TRBJ1-2; D ambiguous. With 2 bases removed from V and 2 bases from J, the gap between germline ends came to 12 bases. CDR1 is GTSNPN and CDR2 is SVGIG in the germline V gene (reference sequence). This CDR3 is 14 amino acids long. The CDR3 here is CAWSIRATNYGYTF. The CDR3 nucleotides are TGTGCCTGGAGTATCCGGGCAACCAACTATGGCTACACCTTC.